This TCR beta chain came from a study of response to subunit inactivated influenza vaccine listed by TCRdb under 2018. At the level of the whole study: Deep quantitative profiling of the T cell receptor repertoire was used in the study to follow responses to a trivalent subunit inactivated influenza vaccine.

The library was obtained by RT-PCR. The instrument was an Illumina HiSeq 2500. Starting from the raw public reads, TCRdb applied fastp trimming at Q25, assembled clones with MiXCR and retained in-frame beta chains. Each entry is one CDR3 protein sequence, shown with its most common DNA and genes. The sample yields about 240,000 distinct CDR3 sequences; more than 9% were counted once. The top ten constitute approximately 8.3% of the sample. Germline trimming: 0 bases from V, 6 bases from J; junction bases outside gene matches: 13. Measured from the cysteine to the phenylalanine, the CDR3 is 18 residues long. Here the CDR3 DNA is all that survives: 54 bases in frame from base 1. In the germline V gene, CDR1 corresponds to LGHNA and CDR2 to YSLEER. Paper-wide results and their limitations: The authors proposed that each seasonal influenza vaccination may bring in only a limited number of new T cells.

With regard to this clonotype: What antigen it recognizes has not been identified. Base qualities were left out, and no much larger clone turns up one base away.

The receptor was derived from a man between 45 and 60 years old who received an inactivated influenza vaccine. Donor details come from another sample of the same person, matched by shared clones. The chain is assembled from TRBV4-3 and TRBJ1-4; a stretch of 7 junction bases matches TRBD1. Sequenced here: non-naive T cells sorted from PBMCs, sampled 14 to 15 days before vaccination. Taken with the paper, the label for cell subset or site translates to: memory T cell fraction. This receptor carries the CDR3 CASSQDYPQGGMDEKLFF. The nucleotide sequence is TGCGCCAGCAGCCAAGATTATCCCCAGGGGGGGATGGATGAAAAACTGTTTTTT.